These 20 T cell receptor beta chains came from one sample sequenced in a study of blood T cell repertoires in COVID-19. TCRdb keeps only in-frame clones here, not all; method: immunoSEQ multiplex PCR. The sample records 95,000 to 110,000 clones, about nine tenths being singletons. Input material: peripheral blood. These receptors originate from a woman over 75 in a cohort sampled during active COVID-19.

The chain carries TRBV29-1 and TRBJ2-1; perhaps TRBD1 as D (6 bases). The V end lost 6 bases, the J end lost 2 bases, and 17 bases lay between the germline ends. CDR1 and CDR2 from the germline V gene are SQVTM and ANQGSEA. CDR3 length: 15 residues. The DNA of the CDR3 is TGCAGCGTACAACCTACAGGGAGCCCCTACAATGAGCAGTTCTTC. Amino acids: CSVQPTGSPYNEQFF.

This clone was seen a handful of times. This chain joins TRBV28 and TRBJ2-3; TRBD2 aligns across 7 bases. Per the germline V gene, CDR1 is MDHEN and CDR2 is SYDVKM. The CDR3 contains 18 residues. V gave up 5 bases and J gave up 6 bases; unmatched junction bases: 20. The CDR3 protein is CASSILSGDYAGVDTQYF. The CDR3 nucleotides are TGTGCCAGCAGTATACTTTCCGGGGACTATGCGGGGGTGGATACGCAGTATTTT.

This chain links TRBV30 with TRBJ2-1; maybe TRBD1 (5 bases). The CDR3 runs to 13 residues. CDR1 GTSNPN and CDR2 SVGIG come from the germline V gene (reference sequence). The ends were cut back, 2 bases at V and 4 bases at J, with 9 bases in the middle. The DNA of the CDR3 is TGTGCCTGGAGTACCAGGGATTACAATGAGCAGTTCTTC. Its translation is CAWSTRDYNEQFF.

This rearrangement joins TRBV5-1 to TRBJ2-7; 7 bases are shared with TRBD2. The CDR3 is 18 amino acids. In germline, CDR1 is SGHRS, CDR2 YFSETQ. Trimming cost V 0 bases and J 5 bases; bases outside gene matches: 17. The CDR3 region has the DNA TGCGCCAGCAGCTTGGCGGGGGGAACCGGGACGCTTCGCCACGAGCAGTACTTC. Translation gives CASSLAGGTGTLRHEQYF.

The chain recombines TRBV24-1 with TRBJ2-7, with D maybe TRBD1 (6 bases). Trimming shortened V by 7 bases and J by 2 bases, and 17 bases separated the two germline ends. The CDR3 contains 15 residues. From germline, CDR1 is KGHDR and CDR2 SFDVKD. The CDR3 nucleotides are TGTGCCACCAGGAGGGGGTGGACTTCCCCCTACGAGCAGTACTTC. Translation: CATRRGWTSPYEQYF.

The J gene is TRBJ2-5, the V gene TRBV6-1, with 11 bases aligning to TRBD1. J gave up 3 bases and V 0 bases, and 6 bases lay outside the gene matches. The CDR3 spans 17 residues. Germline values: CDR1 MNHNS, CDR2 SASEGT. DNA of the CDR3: TGTGCCAGCAGTGAAGCGCTTCGGGACAGGGGGAAAGAGACCCAGTACTTC. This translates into CASSEALRDRGKETQYF.

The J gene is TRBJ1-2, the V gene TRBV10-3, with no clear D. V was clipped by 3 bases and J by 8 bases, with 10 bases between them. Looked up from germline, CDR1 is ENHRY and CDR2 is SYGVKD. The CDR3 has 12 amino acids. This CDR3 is CAISDMRYGYTF. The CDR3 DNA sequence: TGTGCCATCAGTGACATGCGGTACGGCTACACCTTC.

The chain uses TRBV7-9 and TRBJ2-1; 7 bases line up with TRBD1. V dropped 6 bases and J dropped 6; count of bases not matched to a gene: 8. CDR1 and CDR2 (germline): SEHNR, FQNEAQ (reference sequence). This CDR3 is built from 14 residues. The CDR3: CASRPTGAVNEQFF. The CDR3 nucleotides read TGTGCCAGCAGGCCAACAGGGGCGGTCAATGAGCAGTTCTTC.

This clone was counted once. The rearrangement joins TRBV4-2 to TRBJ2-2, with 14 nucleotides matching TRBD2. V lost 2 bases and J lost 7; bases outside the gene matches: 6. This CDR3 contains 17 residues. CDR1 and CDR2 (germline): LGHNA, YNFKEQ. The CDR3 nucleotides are TGTGCCAGCAGCCAAAAGACTAGCGGGGGGGCCGGCGGGGAGCTGTTTTTT. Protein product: CASSQKTSGGAGGELFF.

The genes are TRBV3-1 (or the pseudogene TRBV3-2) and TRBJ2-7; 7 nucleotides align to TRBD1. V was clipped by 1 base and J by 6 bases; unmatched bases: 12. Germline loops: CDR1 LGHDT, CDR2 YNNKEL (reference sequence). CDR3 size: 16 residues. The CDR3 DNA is TGTGCCAGCAGCCAAGGCTCCGGGACAGCCGCTCGCGAGCAGTACTTC. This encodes CASSQGSGTAAREQYF.

CDR3 coding DNA: TGTGCCATCAGTGAGCCGCTAGCGGATCGCACAGATACGCAGTATTTT. It encodes CAISEPLADRTDTQYF. The V gene is TRBV10-3, the J gene TRBJ2-3; TRBD2 agrees at 7 bases. CDR3 length: 16 residues. Germline V gives CDR1 ENHRY, CDR2 SYGVKD. The trim removed 2 bases at V and 1 base at J, leaving 6 bases unmatched.

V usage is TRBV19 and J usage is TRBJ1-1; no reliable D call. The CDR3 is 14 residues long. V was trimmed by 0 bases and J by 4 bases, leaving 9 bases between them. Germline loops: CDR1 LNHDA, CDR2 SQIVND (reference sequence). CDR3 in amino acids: CASSIDVFSTEAFF. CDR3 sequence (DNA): TGTGCCAGTAGTATAGATGTCTTCAGCACTGAAGCTTTCTTT.

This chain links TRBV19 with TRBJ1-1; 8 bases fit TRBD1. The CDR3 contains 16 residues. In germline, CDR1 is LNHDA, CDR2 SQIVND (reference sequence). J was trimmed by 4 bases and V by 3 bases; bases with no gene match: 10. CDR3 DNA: TGTGCCAGTAGTATCGCCCCGACAGGGGTAGTCACTGAAGCTTTCTTT. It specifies CASSIAPTGVVTEAFF.

The CDR3 sequence: CASSGQGINEKLFF. In nucleotides, the CDR3 is TGTGCCAGCAGTGGACAGGGGATTAATGAAAAACTGTTTTTT. The V call is TRBV2, the J call TRBJ1-4; TRBD1 aligns across 8 bases. Trimming took 4 bases from V and 4 from J; bases not matched to a gene: 2. Germline values: CDR1 SNHLY, CDR2 FYNNEI. This CDR3 region has 14 residues.

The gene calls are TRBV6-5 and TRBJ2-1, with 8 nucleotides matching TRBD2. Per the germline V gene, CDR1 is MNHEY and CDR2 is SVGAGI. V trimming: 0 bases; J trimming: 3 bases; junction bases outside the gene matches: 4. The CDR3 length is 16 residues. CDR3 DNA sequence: TGTGCCAGCAGTTACTCGAGCGGGAGCTACTACAATGAGCAGTTCTTC. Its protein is CASSYSSGSYYNEQFF.

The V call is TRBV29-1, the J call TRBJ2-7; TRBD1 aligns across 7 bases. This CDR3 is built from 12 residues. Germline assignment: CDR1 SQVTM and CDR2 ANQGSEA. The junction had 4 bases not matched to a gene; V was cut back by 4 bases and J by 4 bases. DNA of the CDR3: TGCAGCGTTGGGGACAGACCATACGAGCAGTACTTC. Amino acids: CSVGDRPYEQYF.

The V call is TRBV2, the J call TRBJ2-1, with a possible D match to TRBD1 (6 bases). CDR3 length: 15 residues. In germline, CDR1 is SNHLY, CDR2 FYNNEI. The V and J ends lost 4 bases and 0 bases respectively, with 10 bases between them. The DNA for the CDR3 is TGTGCCAGCAGTGCCCAGACAGGCTCCTACAATGAGCAGTTCTTC. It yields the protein CASSAQTGSYNEQFF.

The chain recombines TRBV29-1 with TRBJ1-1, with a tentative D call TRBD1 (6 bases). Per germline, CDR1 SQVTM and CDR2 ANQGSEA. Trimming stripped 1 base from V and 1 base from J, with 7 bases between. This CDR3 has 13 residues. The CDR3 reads CSVEGQANTEAFF. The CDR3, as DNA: TGCAGCGTTGAAGGACAGGCGAACACTGAAGCTTTCTTT.

This CDR3 is CASSPRLAGLGPYEQYF. The CDR3 DNA reads TGCGCCAGCAGCCCGAGACTAGCGGGATTGGGTCCCTACGAGCAGTACTTC. The chain has TRBV5-1 and TRBJ2-7; the match to TRBD2 covers 11 bases. The V and J ends lost 4 bases and 2 bases, in that order; junction bases with no gene match: 11. The length of the CDR3 is 17 residues. CDR1 SGHRS and CDR2 YFSETQ come from the germline V gene.

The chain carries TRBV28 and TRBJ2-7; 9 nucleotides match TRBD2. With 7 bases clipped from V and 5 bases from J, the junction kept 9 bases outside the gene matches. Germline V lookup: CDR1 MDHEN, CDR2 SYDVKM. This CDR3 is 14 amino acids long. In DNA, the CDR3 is TGTGCCAGCAAATGGGCTAGCGGGACTGACGAGCAGTACTTC. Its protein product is CASKWASGTDEQYF.